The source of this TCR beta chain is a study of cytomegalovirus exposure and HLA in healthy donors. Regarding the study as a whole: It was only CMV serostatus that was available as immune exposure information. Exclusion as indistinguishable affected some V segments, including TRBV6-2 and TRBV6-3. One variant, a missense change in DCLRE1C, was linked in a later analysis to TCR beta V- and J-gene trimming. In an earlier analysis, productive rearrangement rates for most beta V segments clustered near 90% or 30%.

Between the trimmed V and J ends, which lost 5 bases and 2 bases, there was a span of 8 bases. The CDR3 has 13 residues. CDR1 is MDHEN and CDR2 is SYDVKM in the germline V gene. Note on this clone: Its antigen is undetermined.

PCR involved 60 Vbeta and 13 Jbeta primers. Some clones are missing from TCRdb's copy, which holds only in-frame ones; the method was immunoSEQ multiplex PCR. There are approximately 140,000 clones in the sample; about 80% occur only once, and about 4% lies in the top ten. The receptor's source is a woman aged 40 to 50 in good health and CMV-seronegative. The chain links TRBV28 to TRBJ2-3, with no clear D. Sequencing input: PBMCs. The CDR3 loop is CASSAPVTDTQYF. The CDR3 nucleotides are TGTGCCAGCAGTGCTCCGGTCACAGATACGCAGTATTTT. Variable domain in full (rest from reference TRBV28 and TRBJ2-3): DVKVTQSSRYLVKRTGEKVFLECVQDMDHENMFWYRQDPGLGLRLIYFSYDVKMKEKGDIPEGYSVSREKKERFSLILESASTNQTSMYLCASSAPVTDTQYFGPGTRLTVL.